This passage covers 10 T cell receptor beta chains from one sample sequenced in a study of early T cells in non-severe SARS-CoV-2 infection. TCRdb used MiXCR to reprocess the 5' RACE reads, holding one entry per CDR3 protein. This table holds approximately 70,000 distinct CDR3 sequences, about 11% found once. Sequenced: whole blood. Receptors originate from an adult who was a healthcare worker with PCR-confirmed SARS-CoV-2 infection or an uninfected control (not recorded which).

V and J are TRBV4-1 and TRBJ1-2; maybe TRBD1 (6 bases). This CDR3 region has 16 residues. Germline V lookup: CDR1 MGHRA, CDR2 YSYEKL. The V and J ends lost 3 bases and 2 bases respectively, with 16 bases between them. The CDR3 DNA reads as TGCGCCAGCAGCCAGATCCCGACAGGACCCAACTATGGCTACACCTTC. This sequence encodes CASSQIPTGPNYGYTF.

This clonotype was recorded many times. This rearrangement joins TRBV10-3 to TRBJ2-1; TRBD2 agrees at 13 bases. Germline trimming cut 7 bases from V and 6 bases from J; bases unmatched to any gene: 18. CDR3 size: 19 residues. The V gene's germline CDR1 is ENHRY and CDR2 SYGVKD. CDR3 coding DNA: TGTGCCATCACCCAGGGACTAGCGGGACCAAAAAGGAGGTTCAATGAGCAGTTCTTC. Amino acid sequence: CAITQGLAGPKRRFNEQFF.

The chain has TRBV29-1 and TRBJ2-3; no clear D. Deletions cut 5 bases from V and 0 bases from J, with 0 bases between. CDR1 and CDR2 from the germline V gene are SQVTM and ANQGSEA. The CDR3 runs 10 residues. Here the CDR3 reads CSVSTDTQYF. The CDR3 bases are TGCAGCGTTAGCACAGATACGCAGTATTTT.

This clonotype was counted at least ten times. The V gene is TRBV3-1, the J gene TRBJ1-5, with D hard to call. Germline lookup yields CDR1 LGHDT and CDR2 YNNKEL (reference sequence). The CDR3 length is 15 residues. V gave up 1 base and J gave up 4 bases, with 11 bases separating them. The CDR3: CASSQVAGENQPQHF. The DNA of the CDR3 is TGTGCCAGCAGCCAAGTGGCGGGAGAAAATCAGCCCCAGCATTTT.

The chain combines TRBV24-1 with TRBJ2-3; 9 bases fit TRBD1. This CDR3 spans 14 amino acids. V trimming: 8 bases; J trimming: 5 bases; junction bases outside the gene matches: 7. Germline V gene sequence: CDR1 KGHDR, CDR2 SFDVKD. CDR3 protein: CATKGDRVKDTQYF. CDR3 in DNA: TGTGCCACCAAAGGGGACAGGGTTAAAGATACGCAGTATTTT.

This clonotype was seen many times. The chain employs TRBV18 and TRBJ1-1, with 8 bases fitting TRBD1. CDR3 length equals 14 residues. The germline CDR1 and CDR2 sequences are KGHSH and LQKENI. Trimming took 5 bases from V and 1 from J; bases not matched to a gene: 3. CDR3 residues: CASSFGQGNTEAFF. The DNA for the CDR3 is TGTGCCAGCTCATTCGGACAGGGGAACACTGAAGCTTTCTTT.

This clonotype was picked up many times. This rearrangement joins TRBV5-1 to TRBJ1-1; 7 bases align to TRBD1. The CDR3 is made up of 14 amino acids. Germline-derived CDR1 and CDR2 are SGHRS and YFSETQ. The ends lost 6 bases at V and 4 bases at J; junction bases unmatched: 9. The CDR3 DNA follows: TGCGCCAGCACCACGATGGGACAGCCCACTGAAGCTTTCTTT. This gives the protein CASTTMGQPTEAFF.

The sample holds many counts of this clonotype. The CDR3 coding sequence is TGCGCCAGCAGCCCGGTTTCGGACCCGTCAACTGGCTACACCTTC. It specifies CASSPVSDPSTGYTF. The genes are TRBV5-1 and TRBJ1-2; D is undetermined. Trimming stripped 4 bases from V and 7 bases from J, with 20 bases between. The CDR3 runs 15 residues. Germline CDR1 and CDR2: SGHRS and YFSETQ.

This clonotype has a count of ten or more. The rearrangement links TRBV7-9 to TRBJ1-4; possible D gene TRBD1, 6 bases. The CDR3 runs to 17 residues. The V end was cut by 5 bases, the J end by 0 bases, with 16 bases between. Germline values: CDR1 SEHNR, CDR2 FQNEAQ (reference sequence). CDR3 nucleotide sequence: TGTGCCAGCAGCCCCCGAGGGGGTGACACAACTAATGAAAAACTGTTTTTT. This encodes CASSPRGGDTTNEKLFF.

This clonotype has just one count. V and J are TRBV5-8 and TRBJ2-2; D is ambiguous. The CDR3 loop spans 15 amino acids. Trimming stripped 4 bases from V and 2 bases from J, with 12 bases between. Germline V gives CDR1 SGHTS, CDR2 YDEGEE. The CDR3 spells CASSHSYINTGELFF. The CDR3, as DNA: TGTGCCAGCAGCCACTCATATATTAACACCGGGGAGCTGTTTTTT. The full variable domain, its missing parts supplied by reference TRBV5-8 and TRBJ2-2, is EAGVTQSPTHLIKTRGQQATLRCSPISGHTSVYWYQQALGLGLQFLLWYDEGEERNRGNFPPRFSGRQFPNYSSELNVNALELEDSALYLCASSHSYINTGELFFGEGSRLTVL.